This T cell receptor beta chain was sequenced during a study of beta chain features in type 1 diabetes. Study-level information: Age, gender, cell numbers and subset yield matched between patients and controls.

This clone was counted only a few times. Its specificity is not known. Broader study findings: Among patients, naive, central memory and Treg TCRB repertoires appeared more similar than among healthy donors.

Every sorted population was more than 95% pure. Deletions cut 6 bases from V and 5 bases from J, with 10 bases between. The CDR3 covers 12 residues. Per germline, CDR1 SNHLY and CDR2 FYNNEI. Sequencing targeted expressed TCRB transcripts, as all isolated RNA had been reverse transcribed. Some clones are missing from TCRdb's copy, which holds only in-frame ones; the method was immunoSEQ multiplex PCR. Of 300,000 to 400,000 clones listed, 7% to 9% are singletons. The TCR was taken from a woman aged 18-35 years in good health. What was sequenced was central memory CD4+ T cells from blood. The rearrangement joins TRBV2 to TRBJ2-5; D is perhaps TRBD1 (6 bases). The CDR3 nucleotides are TGTGCCAGCAGGGACGACAGGGAGACCCAGTACTTC. Translating it yields CASRDDRETQYF.